The TCR beta chain under discussion was sequenced for a study of response to subunit inactivated influenza vaccine. Whole-study results and caveats: Authors suggested that a seasonal influenza vaccination recruits few new T cells each time.

TCRdb re-called the RT-PCR reads with MiXCR, one entry per CDR3 protein. This sample has about 240,000 distinct CDR3 sequences, with roughly an eighth found just once. This clonotype was observed many times. The target antigen is unknown. Sample: non-naive T cells sorted from PBMCs, taken about 14 days before vaccination. This sequence was found in a man in his fifties or sixties who received an inactivated influenza vaccine.

Here the CDR3 DNA reads TGCAGTGCTGCCAATAGCGGGGGGTCGGGGGAGCAGTACTTC. It specifies CSAANSGGSGEQYF. The V and J genes are TRBV20-1 and TRBJ2-7, with 10 bases that match TRBD2. Germline assignment: CDR1 DFQATT and CDR2 SNEGSKA (reference sequence). The CDR3 sequence is 14 residues long. The J segment lost 7 bases and the V segment lost 5 bases, leaving 11 bases of the junction unmatched.